These 13 T cell receptor beta chains were sequenced from one sample in a study of blood T cell repertoires in COVID-19. Measured with immunoSEQ multiplex PCR; TCRdb has only the in-frame clones, and not every one. The data contain over 65,000 clones, roughly 81% of them seen just once; the ten biggest clones take up roughly 9.2%. Sequenced: peripheral blood. The source of these receptors is a human donor in a cohort sampled during active COVID-19.

There are a few counts of this clone. This chain connects TRBV11-1 to TRBJ2-7; TRBD1 matches at 7 bases. V was pared by 5 bases and J by 1 base, with 8 bases of the junction left unmatched. The CDR3 length is 15 residues. CDR1 SGHAT and CDR2 FQDESV come from the germline V gene (reference sequence). CDR3 nucleotide sequence: TGTGCCAGCAGCCAGACCGGGACAGCATCCTACGAGCAGTACTTC. Protein product: CASSQTGTASYEQYF.

This clone has more than one count but fewer than ten. The rearrangement joins TRBV7-9 to TRBJ2-5; D is possibly TRBD2 (6 bases). The germline V and J ends were trimmed by 3 bases and 5 bases, with 16 bases remaining between them. The CDR3 totals 15 residues. Germline-derived CDR1 and CDR2 are SEHNR and FQNEAQ (reference sequence). CDR3 residues: CASSLRLEGWETQYF. The CDR3 DNA reads TGTGCCAGCAGCTTGCGATTGGAGGGGTGGGAGACCCAGTACTTC.

The chain joins TRBV6-5 to TRBJ2-5; TRBD2 aligns across 12 bases. Trimming removed 6 bases from V and 4 bases from J; junction bases left unmatched: 0. Germline assignment: CDR1 MNHEY and CDR2 SVGAGI. The CDR3 length is 13 residues. The CDR3 protein is CASRLAGGETQYF. DNA for the CDR3: TGTGCCAGCAGACTAGCGGGAGGAGAGACCCAGTACTTC.

The chain has TRBV3-1 (or the pseudogene TRBV3-2) and TRBJ2-1; 9 bases are shared with TRBD2. The V segment lost 3 bases and the J segment 5 bases; nucleotides outside the gene matches: 5. The CDR3 loop spans 15 amino acids. Germline values: CDR1 LGHDT, CDR2 YNNKEL (reference sequence). The CDR3 here is CASSHSGLANNEQFF. CDR3 DNA: TGTGCCAGCAGCCATTCAGGACTAGCGAACAATGAGCAGTTCTTC.

This clone was detected only a few times. This CDR3 reads CASSIGAGDTGELFF. As DNA, the CDR3 is TGTGCCAGTAGTATAGGTGCAGGGGACACCGGGGAGCTGTTTTTT. The chain combines TRBV19 with TRBJ2-2; tentatively, D is TRBD1 (6 bases). This CDR3 is built from 15 residues. CDR1 is LNHDA and CDR2 is SQIVND in the germline V gene (reference sequence). The germline V and J ends were trimmed by 1 base and 3 bases, with 9 bases remaining between them.

J is TRBJ1-2 and V is TRBV28; no definite D call. CDR3 length: 16 residues. The germline V gene has CDR1 MDHEN and CDR2 SYDVKM. Trimming left V 2 bases short and J 0 bases short, with 13 bases between. CDR3 loop: CASSLALTSSNYGYTF. The DNA of the CDR3 is TGTGCCAGCAGTTTAGCCCTGACAAGCTCTAACTATGGCTACACCTTC.

The chain is built from TRBV7-2 and TRBJ2-3; TRBD2 agrees at 7 bases. The CDR3 consists of 17 residues. Trimming at V came to 2 bases and at J to 8 bases, leaving 16 bases not matched to a gene. CDR1 SGHTA and CDR2 FQGNSA come from the germline V gene. This CDR3 is CASSLIVVREDLGTQYF. As DNA, the CDR3 is TGTGCCAGCAGCTTAATCGTAGTTCGGGAGGACCTAGGTACGCAGTATTTT.

The chain links TRBV30 to TRBJ2-1, with 7 bases lining up with TRBD1. The CDR3 contains 13 residues. Losses at the gene ends were 1 base for V and 4 bases for J; bases not matched to a gene: 1. The germline V gene has CDR1 GTSNPN and CDR2 SVGIG (reference sequence). The CDR3 nucleotides are TGTGCCTGGAGTGGGACAGGTTACAATGAGCAGTTCTTC. Encoded protein: CAWSGTGYNEQFF.

This clone has just one count. V and J are TRBV30 and TRBJ2-3, with 7 bases that match TRBD1. V shed 1 base, J shed 3 bases, and the junction held 1 base outside the gene matches. There are 13 residues in the CDR3. Germline V gives CDR1 GTSNPN, CDR2 SVGIG (reference sequence). In DNA, the CDR3 is TGTGCCTGGAGTGGGACAGGAACAGATACGCAGTATTTT. Protein product: CAWSGTGTDTQYF. Full variable domain (rest looked up from reference TRBV30 and TRBJ2-3): SQTIHQWPATLVQPVGSPLSLECTVEGTSNPNLYWYRQAAGRGLQLLFYSVGIGQISSEVPQNLSASRPQDRQFILSSKKLLLSDSGFYLCAWSGTGTDTQYFGPGTRLTVL.

This clone came up once. V and J are TRBV24-1 and TRBJ2-1; TRBD1 agrees at 11 bases. V was clipped by 3 bases and J by 6 bases; unmatched bases: 3. This CDR3 is 15 amino acids long. Looked up from germline, CDR1 is KGHDR and CDR2 is SFDVKD. CDR3: CATSDPGQGANEQFF. The CDR3 region has the DNA TGTGCCACCAGTGATCCAGGACAGGGGGCCAATGAGCAGTTCTTC.

The chain recombines TRBV28 with TRBJ2-5; possible D gene TRBD1, 6 bases. The CDR3 is 15 amino acids. Germline lookup yields CDR1 MDHEN and CDR2 SYDVKM. Trimming took 5 bases from V and 2 from J, leaving 15 bases between them. In DNA, the CDR3 is TGTGCCAGCAGTCCATACGGGACACTACAAGAGACCCAGTACTTC. Residues: CASSPYGTLQETQYF.

The table lists this clone with a few counts. V gene TRBV9 combines with J gene TRBJ2-2; D gene uncertain. V gave up 6 bases and J gave up 7 bases, with 10 bases separating them. The CDR3 spans 12 residues. Per germline, CDR1 SGDLS and CDR2 YYNGEE. The CDR3, as DNA: TGTGCCAGCAACCTAGTCAACGGGGAGCTGTTTTTT. It codes for CASNLVNGELFF.

The V and J genes are TRBV20-1 and TRBJ2-5; TRBD1 might be the D (6 bases). Germline CDR1 DFQATT, CDR2 SNEGSKA (reference sequence). The length of the CDR3 is 11 residues. Trimming shortened V by 8 bases and J by 5 bases, and 12 bases separated the two germline ends. DNA of the CDR3: TGCAGTACAGGGAAGTATGAGACCCAGTACTTC. Amino acid sequence: CSTGKYETQYF.